These 16 T cell receptor beta chains came from one sample sequenced in a study of post-analysis software for immune sequencing data. Unique molecular identifiers were built into the TCR beta cDNA libraries. One entry per CDR3 protein results from TCRdb running MiXCR on the PCR reads. This repertoire shows around 200,000 distinct CDR3 sequences, about 30% found once; its top ten account for roughly 3.5%. Broader study findings: Comparison of patients with controls showed about 5 TRBV segments more frequent in patients, TRBV5-6, TRBV5-1 and TRBV20-1 among them.

No antigen is known for these receptors. The sample comprised blood. Receptors originate from a girl aged 2 to 17 with multiple sclerosis.

The chain carries TRBV7-3 and TRBJ1-1, with D perhaps matching TRBD1 (5 bases). This CDR3 has 14 amino acids. Trimming removed 3 bases from V and 5 bases from J, with 13 bases in between. Germline CDR1 reads SGHTA; CDR2 reads FQGTGA. The CDR3 DNA follows: TGTGCCAGCAGCTTTTCTGGGGGAAGAACTGAAGCTTTCTTT. It is translated as CASSFSGGRTEAFF.

The chain employs TRBV5-1 and TRBJ1-2; the match to TRBD1 covers 10 bases. Germline CDR1 reads SGHRS; CDR2 reads YFSETQ. Trimming removed 4 bases from V and 4 bases from J; junction bases left unmatched: 7. The CDR3 length is 15 residues. Written as DNA, the CDR3 is TGCGCCAGCAGCCCTCAGAGGACAGGGGGCTATGGCTACACCTTC. Its protein product is CASSPQRTGGYGYTF.

This clonotype has a count of ten or more. The V call is TRBV28, the J call TRBJ2-5, with D unresolved. There are 14 residues in the CDR3. Germline V gives CDR1 MDHEN, CDR2 SYDVKM. V was cut by 5 bases and J by 3 bases, with 13 bases left in between. The CDR3 here is CASSPILGEETQYF. DNA for the CDR3: TGTGCCAGCAGTCCCATCTTAGGCGAAGAGACCCAGTACTTC.

This clonotype showed up many times. The gene calls are TRBV15 and TRBJ2-1; TRBD2 matches at 7 bases. Germline V gene sequence: CDR1 LNHNV, CDR2 YYDKDF (reference sequence). Trimming cost V 1 base and J 4 bases; bases outside gene matches: 4. The CDR3 totals 15 residues. Written as DNA, the CDR3 is TGTGCCACCAGCAGAGCCAAGGGAGGGTACAATGAGCAGTTCTTC. It yields the protein CATSRAKGGYNEQFF.

This clonotype was detected only a few times. This sequence joins TRBV15 and TRBJ2-7, with TRBD1 matching 11 bases. V lost 3 bases and J lost 3; bases outside the gene matches: 4. The CDR3 is 15 amino acids. From germline, CDR1 is LNHNV and CDR2 YYDKDF (reference sequence). In DNA, the CDR3 is TGTGCCACCAGCAGGGACAGGGGGCTGCTCTACGAGCAGTACTTC. It translates to CATSRDRGLLYEQYF.

This sequence joins TRBV29-1 and TRBJ2-7, with D perhaps matching TRBD2 (6 bases). V dropped 3 bases and J dropped 7 bases, with 19 bases sitting between them. Germline loops: CDR1 SQVTM, CDR2 ANQGSEA. This CDR3 spans 14 amino acids. The DNA of the CDR3 is TGCAGCGTTGAGTGGCGGGGCCCCCGGAATGAGCAGTACTTC. Protein product: CSVEWRGPRNEQYF.

For this clonotype: It may be a read error: a sequence one base away is much more abundant. This rearrangement joins TRBV7-3 to TRBJ2-3; D is undetermined. Trimming took 5 bases from V and 2 from J, leaving 11 bases between them. CDR3 size: 14 residues. Per the germline V gene, CDR1 is SGHTA and CDR2 is FQGTGA. The CDR3 loop is CASSIFGDTDTQYF. DNA of the CDR3: TGTGCCAGCAGCATATTTGGGGACACAGATACGCAGTATTTT.

The chain combines TRBV29-1 with TRBJ2-2, with 8 positions matching TRBD1. The V gene end was trimmed by 7 bases and the J gene end by 3 bases; junction bases not matched to a gene: 10. CDR3 length equals 15 residues. Per the germline V gene, CDR1 is SQVTM and CDR2 is ANQGSEA. In DNA, the CDR3 is TGCAGCGCGAGTCTGACAGGGGCGGACACCGGGGAGCTGTTTTTT. Translating it yields CSASLTGADTGELFF.

This clonotype showed up just a few times. The chain couples TRBV3-1 to TRBJ2-1; D may match TRBD1 or TRBD2 (6 bases each). CDR3 length: 15 amino acids. Germline V CDR1 and CDR2: LGHDT, YNNKEL (reference sequence). Trimming shortened V by 3 bases and J by 15 bases, and 24 bases separated the two germline ends. CDR3 residues: CASSQGLRSSTGWFF. The CDR3 DNA reads as TGTGCCAGCAGCCAGGGACTTCGCAGCTCTACAGGGTGGTTCTTC.

This clonotype has only a few counts. The rearrangement joins TRBV5-1 to TRBJ1-1; 9 bases agree with TRBD1. The V gene end was trimmed by 3 bases and the J gene end by 4 bases; junction bases not matched to a gene: 4. Germline CDR1 and CDR2: SGHRS and YFSETQ. The CDR3 has 14 amino acids. The CDR3 DNA is TGCGCCAGCAGCTCACAGGGGGCCGGCACTGAAGCTTTCTTT. Translation gives CASSSQGAGTEAFF.

This clonotype was detected ten times or more. The chain recombines TRBV9 with TRBJ1-2, with D unresolved. From germline, CDR1 is SGDLS and CDR2 YYNGEE. Trimming removed 3 bases from V and 8 bases from J, with 8 bases in between. The CDR3 is 11 amino acids. The CDR3 nucleotides read TGTGCCAGCAGCGGCACCTGGGGCTACACCTTC. This sequence encodes CASSGTWGYTF.

The J gene is TRBJ2-1, the V gene TRBV10-3, with TRBD1 matching over 10 bases. Trimming took 6 bases from V and 2 from J; bases not matched to a gene: 1. The CDR3 is 14 residues long. CDR1 and CDR2 (germline): ENHRY, SYGVKD. CDR3: CAISGTGAYNEQFF. For the CDR3, the DNA is TGTGCCATCAGCGGGACAGGGGCCTACAATGAGCAGTTCTTC.

A remark on this clonotype: One base away lies a much larger clone, so this may be a sequencing read error. This chain links TRBV24-1 with TRBJ2-6; D possibly corresponds to TRBD2 (7 bases). The length of the CDR3 is 15 residues. Germline CDR1 reads KGHDR; CDR2 reads SFDVKD. Here the CDR3 DNA reads TGTGCCACCAGTGCGGGGGGCGAAGGGGCCAACGTCCCGACTTTC. Protein: CATSAGGEGANVPTF.

A note on this clonotype: Possible read error: a much larger clone is one base away. V usage is TRBV5-1 and J usage is TRBJ2-1, with D possibly being TRBD1 (6 bases). CDR3 length: 14 residues. Germline V gene data show CDR1 as SGHRS and CDR2 as YFSETQ. V was cut by 2 bases and J by 6 bases, with 12 bases left in between. Here the CDR3 reads CASSFRGTCNEQFF. The CDR3 bases are TGCGCCAGCAGCTTCAGGGGAACCTGCAATGAGCAGTTCTTC.

The chain is built from TRBV7-9 and TRBJ1-1; no clear D. Trimming left V 4 bases short and J 5 bases short, with 14 bases between. The CDR3 runs 14 residues. Looked up from germline, CDR1 is SEHNR and CDR2 is FQNEAQ (reference sequence). The chain's CDR3 is CASSWARKETEAFF. The CDR3, as DNA: TGTGCCAGCAGCTGGGCAAGGAAGGAAACTGAAGCTTTCTTT.

This clonotype was found many times. The gene calls are TRBV18 and TRBJ2-7; no firm D call. This CDR3 has 13 residues. Germline-derived CDR1 and CDR2 are KGHSH and LQKENI. Trimming took off 1 base at V and 1 base at J, with 5 bases between the two ends. The CDR3 DNA reads TGTGCCAGCTCACCACGGGGTTCCTACGAGCAGTACTTC. Protein sequence: CASSPRGSYEQYF.